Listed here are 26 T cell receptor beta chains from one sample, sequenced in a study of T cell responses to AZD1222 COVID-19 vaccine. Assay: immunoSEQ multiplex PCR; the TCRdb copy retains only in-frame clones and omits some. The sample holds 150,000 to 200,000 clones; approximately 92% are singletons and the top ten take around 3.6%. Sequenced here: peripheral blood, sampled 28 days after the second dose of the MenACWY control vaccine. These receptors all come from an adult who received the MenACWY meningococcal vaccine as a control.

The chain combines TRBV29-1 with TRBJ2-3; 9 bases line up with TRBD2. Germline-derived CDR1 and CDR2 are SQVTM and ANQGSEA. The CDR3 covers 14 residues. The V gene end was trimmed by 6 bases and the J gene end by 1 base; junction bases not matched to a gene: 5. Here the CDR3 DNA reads TGCAGCGTGCGACTAGCGGAAGGCACAGATACGCAGTATTTT. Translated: CSVRLAEGTDTQYF.

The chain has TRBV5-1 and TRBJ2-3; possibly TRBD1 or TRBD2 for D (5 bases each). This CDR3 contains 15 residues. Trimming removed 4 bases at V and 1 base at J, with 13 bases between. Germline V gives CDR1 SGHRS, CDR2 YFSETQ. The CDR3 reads CASSPGPAGTDTQYF. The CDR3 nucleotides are TGCGCCAGCAGCCCGGGACCAGCGGGCACAGATACGCAGTATTTT.

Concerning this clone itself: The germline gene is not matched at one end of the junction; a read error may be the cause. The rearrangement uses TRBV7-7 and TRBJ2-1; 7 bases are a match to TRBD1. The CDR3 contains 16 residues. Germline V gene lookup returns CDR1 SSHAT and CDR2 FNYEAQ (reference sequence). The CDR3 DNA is TGTGCTAGCAGCTTGATCTCCGGGACAGCCTACAATGAGCAGTTCTTC. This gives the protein CASSLISGTAYNEQFF.

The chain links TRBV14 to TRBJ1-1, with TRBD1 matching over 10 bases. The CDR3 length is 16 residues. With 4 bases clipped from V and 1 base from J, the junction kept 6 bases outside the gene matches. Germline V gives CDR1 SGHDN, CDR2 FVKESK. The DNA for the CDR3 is TGTGCCAGCAGCCCCTGGACAGGGGGAAGGAACACTGAAGCTTTCTTT. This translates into CASSPWTGGRNTEAFF.

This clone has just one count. CDR3 sequence: CASRRAYDEQYF. CDR3 in DNA: TGTGCCAGCAGGAGGGCGTATGACGAGCAGTACTTC. The gene calls are TRBV25-1 and TRBJ2-7; TRBD2 might be the D (5 bases). The CDR3 has 12 amino acids. The ends were cut back, 6 bases at V and 5 bases at J, with 11 bases in the middle. The germline V gene encodes CDR1 MGHDK and CDR2 SYGVNS.

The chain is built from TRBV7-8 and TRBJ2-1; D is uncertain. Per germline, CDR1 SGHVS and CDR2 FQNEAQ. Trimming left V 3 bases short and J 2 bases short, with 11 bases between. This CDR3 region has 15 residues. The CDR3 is CASSFARNAYNEQFF. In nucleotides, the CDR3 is TGTGCCAGCAGCTTCGCGAGGAACGCCTACAATGAGCAGTTCTTC.

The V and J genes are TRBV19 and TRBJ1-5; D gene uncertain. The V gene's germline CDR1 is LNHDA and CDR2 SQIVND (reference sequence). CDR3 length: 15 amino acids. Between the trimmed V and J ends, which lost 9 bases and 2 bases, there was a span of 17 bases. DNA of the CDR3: TGTGCCAGCGGAATGGGTCGGGTTGGCAATCAGCCCCAGCATTTT. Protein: CASGMGRVGNQPQHF.

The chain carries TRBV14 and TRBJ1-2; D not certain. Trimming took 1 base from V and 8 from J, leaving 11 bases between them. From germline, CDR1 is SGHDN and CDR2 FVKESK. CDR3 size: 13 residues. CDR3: CASSQGWMRGYTF. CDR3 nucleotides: TGTGCCAGCAGCCAAGGGTGGATGCGGGGCTACACCTTC.

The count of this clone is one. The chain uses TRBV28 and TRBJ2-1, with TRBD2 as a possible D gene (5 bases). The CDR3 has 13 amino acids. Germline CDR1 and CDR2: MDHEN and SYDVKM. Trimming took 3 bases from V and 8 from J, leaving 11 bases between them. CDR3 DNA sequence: TGTGCCAGCAGTTTCCTGTTTAGCGATGAGCAGTTCTTC. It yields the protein CASSFLFSDEQFF.

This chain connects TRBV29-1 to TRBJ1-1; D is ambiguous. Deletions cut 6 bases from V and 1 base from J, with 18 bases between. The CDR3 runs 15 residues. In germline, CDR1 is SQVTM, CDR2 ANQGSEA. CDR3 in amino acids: CSVKLRTDRNTEAFF. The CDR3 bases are TGCAGCGTGAAGCTCAGGACCGATAGGAACACTGAAGCTTTCTTT.

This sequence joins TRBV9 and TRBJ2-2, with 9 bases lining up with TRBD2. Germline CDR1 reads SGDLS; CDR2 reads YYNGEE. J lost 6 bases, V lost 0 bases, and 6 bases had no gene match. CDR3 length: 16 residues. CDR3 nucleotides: TGTGCCAGCAGCGTAGCTCTGGCGGGAGGGTCCGGGGAGCTGTTTTTT. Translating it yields CASSVALAGGSGELFF.

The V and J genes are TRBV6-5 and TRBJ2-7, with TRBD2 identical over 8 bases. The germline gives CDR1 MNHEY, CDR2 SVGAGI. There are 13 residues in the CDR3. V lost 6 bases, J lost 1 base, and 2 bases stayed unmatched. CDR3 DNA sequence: TGTGCCAGCAGAACTAGCGGATCCTACGAGCAGTACTTC. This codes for CASRTSGSYEQYF.

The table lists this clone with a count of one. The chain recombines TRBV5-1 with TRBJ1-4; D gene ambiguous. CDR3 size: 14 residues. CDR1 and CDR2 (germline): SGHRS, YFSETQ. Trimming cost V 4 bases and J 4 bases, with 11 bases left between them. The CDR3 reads CASSGDLFNEKLFF. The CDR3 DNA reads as TGCGCCAGCAGCGGTGATTTGTTTAATGAAAAACTGTTTTTT.

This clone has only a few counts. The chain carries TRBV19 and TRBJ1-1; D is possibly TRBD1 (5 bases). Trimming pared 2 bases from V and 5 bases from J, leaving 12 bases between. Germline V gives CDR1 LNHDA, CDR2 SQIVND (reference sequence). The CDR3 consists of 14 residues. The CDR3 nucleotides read TGTGCCAGTAGTATACAGGGTGGAGGGACTGAAGCTTTCTTT. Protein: CASSIQGGGTEAFF.

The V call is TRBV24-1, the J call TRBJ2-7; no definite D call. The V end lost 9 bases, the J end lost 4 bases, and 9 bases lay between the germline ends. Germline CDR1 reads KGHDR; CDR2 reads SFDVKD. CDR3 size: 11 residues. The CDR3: CATGTDYEQYF. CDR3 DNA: TGTGCCACCGGCACTGATTACGAGCAGTACTTC.

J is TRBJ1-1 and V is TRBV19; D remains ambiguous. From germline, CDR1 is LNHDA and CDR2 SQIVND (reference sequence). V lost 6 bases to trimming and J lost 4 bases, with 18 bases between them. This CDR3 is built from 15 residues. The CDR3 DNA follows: TGTGCCAGTAGGACGAGGGCGGCTTTTGGCACTGAAGCTTTCTTT. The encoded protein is CASRTRAAFGTEAFF.

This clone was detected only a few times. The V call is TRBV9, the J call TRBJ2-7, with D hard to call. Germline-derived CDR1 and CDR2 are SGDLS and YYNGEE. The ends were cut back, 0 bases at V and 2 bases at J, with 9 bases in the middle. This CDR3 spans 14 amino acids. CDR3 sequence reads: CASSVETATYEQYF. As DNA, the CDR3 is TGTGCCAGCAGCGTAGAGACTGCAACCTACGAGCAGTACTTC.

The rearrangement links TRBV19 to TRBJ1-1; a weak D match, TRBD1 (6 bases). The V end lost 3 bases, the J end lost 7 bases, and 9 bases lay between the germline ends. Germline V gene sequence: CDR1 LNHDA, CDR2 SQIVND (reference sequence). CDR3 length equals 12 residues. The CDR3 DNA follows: TGTGCCAGTAGTATGGTCAGGGGTGAAGCTTTCTTT. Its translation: CASSMVRGEAFF.

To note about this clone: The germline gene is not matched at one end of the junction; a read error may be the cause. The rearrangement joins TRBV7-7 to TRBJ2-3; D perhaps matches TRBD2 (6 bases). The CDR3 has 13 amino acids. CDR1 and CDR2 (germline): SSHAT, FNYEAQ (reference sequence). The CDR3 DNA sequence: TGTGCTAGCAGCTCCCGGGACTCAGATACGCAGTATTTT. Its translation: CASSSRDSDTQYF.

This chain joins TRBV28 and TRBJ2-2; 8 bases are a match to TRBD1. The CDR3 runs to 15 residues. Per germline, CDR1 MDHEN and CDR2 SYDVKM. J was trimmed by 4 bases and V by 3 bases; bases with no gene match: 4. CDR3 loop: CASSFTGTGTGELFF. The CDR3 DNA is TGTGCCAGCAGTTTTACAGGGACAGGCACCGGGGAGCTGTTTTTT.

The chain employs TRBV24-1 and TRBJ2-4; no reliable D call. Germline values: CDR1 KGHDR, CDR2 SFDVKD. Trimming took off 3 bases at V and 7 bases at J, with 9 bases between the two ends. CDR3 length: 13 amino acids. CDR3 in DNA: TGTGCCACCAGTGATGTGGTGTCGAACATTCAGTACTTC. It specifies CATSDVVSNIQYF.

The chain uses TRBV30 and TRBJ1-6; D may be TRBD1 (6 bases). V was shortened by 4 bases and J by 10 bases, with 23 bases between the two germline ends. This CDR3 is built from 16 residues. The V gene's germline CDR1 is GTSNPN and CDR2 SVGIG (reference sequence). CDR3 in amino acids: CAWTTGGAASGSPLHF. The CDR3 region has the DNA TGTGCCTGGACCACGGGGGGGGCGGCATCTGGATCACCCCTCCACTTT.

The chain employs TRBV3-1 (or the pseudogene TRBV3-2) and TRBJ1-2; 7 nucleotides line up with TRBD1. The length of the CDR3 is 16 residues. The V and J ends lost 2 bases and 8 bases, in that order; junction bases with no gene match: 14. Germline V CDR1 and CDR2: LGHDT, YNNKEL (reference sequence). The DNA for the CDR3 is TGTGCCAGCAGCCAAAAGGGGGCGATGGGTATCGGCGGCTACACCTTC. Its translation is CASSQKGAMGIGGYTF.

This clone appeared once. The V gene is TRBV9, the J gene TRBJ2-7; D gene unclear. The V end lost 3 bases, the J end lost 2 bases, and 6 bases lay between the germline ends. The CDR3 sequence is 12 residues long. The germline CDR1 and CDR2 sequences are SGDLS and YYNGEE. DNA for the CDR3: TGTGCCAGCAGCGGACCGGCCTACGAGCAGTACTTC. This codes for CASSGPAYEQYF.

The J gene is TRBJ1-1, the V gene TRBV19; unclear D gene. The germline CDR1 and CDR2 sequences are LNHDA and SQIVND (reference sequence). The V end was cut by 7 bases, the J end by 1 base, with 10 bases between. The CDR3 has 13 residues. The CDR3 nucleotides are TGTGCCAGTACCTCACAGCCGAACACTGAAGCTTTCTTT. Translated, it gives CASTSQPNTEAFF. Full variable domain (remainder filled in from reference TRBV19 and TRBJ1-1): DGGITQSPKYLFRKEGQNVTLSCEQNLNHDAMYWYRQDPGQGLRLIYYSQIVNDFQKGDIAEGYSVSREKKESFPLTVTSAQKNPTAFYLCASTSQPNTEAFFGQGTRLTVV.

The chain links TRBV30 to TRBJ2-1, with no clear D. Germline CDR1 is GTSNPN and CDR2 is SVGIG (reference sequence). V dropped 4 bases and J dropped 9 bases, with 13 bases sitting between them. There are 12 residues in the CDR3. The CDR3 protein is CAWTPLQVEQFF. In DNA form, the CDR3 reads TGTGCCTGGACGCCTTTGCAGGTTGAGCAGTTCTTC.